These 24 T cell receptor beta chains came from one sample sequenced in a study of molecular identifiers for immune sequencing clone quantification. TCRdb called the PCR reads again in MiXCR, with one record for every CDR3 protein. Of around 470,000 distinct CDR3 sequences in the sample, around 23% were seen once. The sample was naive CD8+ T cells from blood, with Jurkat cell RNA spiked in. The subset here: FACS-sorted CD8+CD4-CCR7+CD45RA+ naive T cells. Source of these receptors: a human donor in good health. Some libraries in this study had Jurkat cell RNA spiked in.

About this clonotype itself: A much more abundant neighbour one base away suggests this may be a read error. The rearrangement joins TRBV27 to TRBJ2-7; D may be TRBD1 or TRBD2 (5 bases each). The CDR3 runs to 12 residues. Germline CDR1 is MNHEY and CDR2 is SMNVEV (reference sequence). DNA of the CDR3: TGTGCCAGCAGGCGACTTGGGGACGAGCGGTACTTC. This gives the protein CASRRLGDERYF.

Concerning this clonotype: The CDR3 end shows no conserved phenylalanine or tryptophan, and so a read error is likely. The chain couples TRBV5-1 to TRBJ2-5, with 7 bases fitting TRBD1. Germline V gives CDR1 SGHRS, CDR2 YFSETQ. This CDR3 is 16 amino acids long. The J segment lost 4 bases and the V segment lost 1 base, leaving 10 bases of the junction unmatched. CDR3: CASSLFPGGDGETQYL. For the CDR3, the DNA is TGCGCCAGCAGCTTGTTTCCAGGGGGAGACGGAGAGACCCAGTACTTA.

The chain couples TRBV11-2 to TRBJ2-1, with 9 bases aligning to TRBD2. This CDR3 region has 13 residues. With V trimmed by 5 bases and J by 10 bases, 6 bases remained unmatched. Germline V CDR1 and CDR2: SGHAT, FQNNGV. The CDR3 protein is CASSRGGAWEQFF. CDR3 DNA sequence: TGTGCCAGCAGCCGCGGGGGGGCCTGGGAGCAGTTCTTC.

The CDR3 loop reads CSVEDVTKWGEQFF. The CDR3 DNA sequence: TGCAGCGTTGAAGACGTAACCAAGTGGGGTGAGCAGTTCTTC. V is TRBV29-1 and J is TRBJ2-1, with no clear D. The ends were cut back, 0 bases at V and 9 bases at J, with 15 bases in the middle. CDR3 length: 14 residues. Germline V gives CDR1 SQVTM, CDR2 ANQGSEA.

In this sample, this clonotype turned up a few times. The chain employs TRBV5-6 and TRBJ2-5, with TRBD2 matching 11 bases. The CDR3 is 17 residues long. Germline loops: CDR1 SGHDT, CDR2 YYEEEE. Trimming removed 4 bases from V and 3 bases from J; junction bases left unmatched: 11. The DNA for the CDR3 is TGTGCCAGCAGCCGGGGGGCTAGCGGGGGGTATGAAGAGACCCAGTACTTC. Translating it yields CASSRGASGGYEETQYF. Variable domain in full (rest from reference TRBV5-6 and TRBJ2-5): DAGVTQSPTHLIKTRGQQVTLRCSPKSGHDTVSWYQQALGQGPQFIFQYYEEEERQRGNFPDRFSGHQFPNYSSELNVNALLLGDSALYLCASSRGASGGYEETQYFGPGTRLLVL.

This sequence joins TRBV5-1 and TRBJ2-5; D not certain. The CDR3 length is 14 residues. V dropped 2 bases and J dropped 3 bases, with 11 bases sitting between them. Germline CDR1 and CDR2: SGHRS and YFSETQ. CDR3: CASSFVNRKETQYF. The CDR3 bases are TGCGCCAGCAGCTTTGTAAACAGAAAAGAGACCCAGTACTTC.

This clonotype was detected many times. The chain couples TRBV7-2 to TRBJ1-1; weak D call: TRBD1 (5 bases). CDR1 and CDR2 from the germline V gene are SGHTA and FQGNSA. The CDR3 totals 12 residues. V dropped 1 base and J dropped 8 bases, with 8 bases sitting between them. In nucleotides, the CDR3 is TGTGCCAGCAGCTTAGACGCAGGGGAAGCTTTCTTT. Amino acid sequence: CASSLDAGEAFF.

This clonotype was counted ten times or more. The chain uses TRBV28 and TRBJ1-1, with D maybe TRBD1 (6 bases). V lost 2 bases to trimming and J lost 4 bases, with 14 bases between them. The CDR3 length is 15 residues. Germline CDR1 MDHEN, CDR2 SYDVKM. The CDR3 DNA reads TGTGCCAGCAGTTTAACCCAGGGGCTGGGCACTGAAGCTTTCTTT. Translation gives CASSLTQGLGTEAFF.

The CDR3 bases are TGCAGTGCGGGACTAGCGGCCTACAATGAGCAGTTCTTC. Translated: CSAGLAAYNEQFF. The rearrangement joins TRBV20-1 to TRBJ2-1, with 11 bases that match TRBD2. The CDR3 runs to 13 residues. Unmatched junction bases numbered 0, after V lost 6 bases and J lost 2 bases. The germline V gene encodes CDR1 DFQATT and CDR2 SNEGSKA (reference sequence).

The J gene is TRBJ2-1, the V gene TRBV30, with 12 bases matching TRBD2. There are 15 residues in the CDR3. Germline V gene data show CDR1 as GTSNPN and CDR2 as SVGIG (reference sequence). V shed 5 bases and J 7 bases; nucleotides not matched to a gene: 9. The CDR3 DNA reads TGTGCCTGGCAAGGACTAGCGGGAATATGGAATGAGCAGTTCTTC. This gives the protein CAWQGLAGIWNEQFF.

This clonotype was recorded a few times. The gene calls are TRBV6-4 and TRBJ1-1; weak D call: TRBD1 (5 bases). This CDR3 is 13 amino acids long. Trimming pared 3 bases from V and 1 base from J, leaving 6 bases between. Germline CDR1 and CDR2: MRHNA and SNTAGT. The CDR3: CASSEQENTEAFF. DNA for the CDR3: TGTGCCAGCAGTGAACAGGAGAACACTGAAGCTTTCTTT.

The CDR3 is CASSEFQGDQPQHF. Written as DNA, the CDR3 is TGCGCCAGCAGTGAGTTCCAGGGGGACCAGCCCCAGCATTTT. The chain uses TRBV10-2 and TRBJ1-5; TRBD1 aligns across 7 bases. Germline V CDR1 and CDR2: WSHSY, SAAADI. V trimming: 1 base; J trimming: 7 bases; junction bases outside the gene matches: 4. This CDR3 spans 14 amino acids.

J is TRBJ2-3 and V is TRBV7-3, with 9 bases identical to TRBD2. Germline CDR1 SGHTA, CDR2 FQGTGA. This CDR3 is built from 17 residues. The V segment lost 3 bases and the J segment 1 base; nucleotides outside the gene matches: 8. The DNA for the CDR3 is TGTGCCAGCAGCTTGGGAATTAGCGGGAGTGGCACAGATACGCAGTATTTT. Translating it yields CASSLGISGSGTDTQYF.

This clonotype has at least ten counts. This chain joins TRBV7-6 and TRBJ2-7; 14 positions match TRBD2. The J segment lost 4 bases and the V segment lost 4 bases, leaving 12 bases of the junction unmatched. Germline V gives CDR1 SGHVS, CDR2 FNYEAQ. CDR3 length: 18 amino acids. The CDR3 protein is CASSSDPGLAGGGYEQYF. The CDR3 nucleotides read TGTGCCAGCAGCTCAGATCCCGGACTAGCGGGAGGCGGGTACGAGCAGTACTTC. Together with reference TRBV7-6 and TRBJ2-7, the CDR3 gives the full variable domain: GAGVSQSPRYKVTKRGQDVALRCDPISGHVSLYWYRQALGQGPEFLTYFNYEAQQDKSGLPNDRFSAERPEGSISTLTIQRTEQRDSAMYRCASSSDPGLAGGGYEQYFGPGTRLTVT.

The chain is built from TRBV13 and TRBJ2-5; 8 positions agree with TRBD2. The ends lost 0 bases at V and 1 base at J; junction bases unmatched: 7. The germline V gene has CDR1 PRHDT and CDR2 FYEKMQ (reference sequence). The CDR3 sequence is 17 residues long. CDR3 sequence (DNA): TGTGCCAGCAGCTTAGGCGGGGGGGGTTACCTCCAAGAGACCCAGTACTTC. It is translated as CASSLGGGGYLQETQYF.

This chain connects TRBV5-5 to TRBJ2-1; no definite D call. Trimming took 0 bases from V and 9 from J, leaving 10 bases between them. Germline loops: CDR1 SGHKS, CDR2 YYEKEE (reference sequence). The CDR3 has 13 amino acids. CDR3 bases: TGTGCCAGCAGCTTGGCGCCGGCGAGTGAGCAGTTCTTC. Encoded protein: CASSLAPASEQFF.

This clonotype was recorded only once. The chain uses TRBV7-8 and TRBJ2-7, with a possible D match to TRBD2 (6 bases). The CDR3 has 17 amino acids. Germline values: CDR1 SGHVS, CDR2 FQNEAQ. Trimming pared 5 bases from V and 6 bases from J, leaving 26 bases between. In DNA, the CDR3 is TGTGCCAGCAGCACCGATCGACCCTCAGCGAGGAGGGGCGAGCAGTACTTC. This gives the protein CASSTDRPSARRGEQYF.

This clonotype was observed a single time. A much bigger clone sits one base away, suggesting this may be a read error. The chain combines TRBV24-1 with TRBJ2-2, with a tentative D call TRBD2 (6 bases). CDR3 length: 13 amino acids. Looked up from germline, CDR1 is KGHDR and CDR2 is SFDVKD. CDR3 DNA: TGTGACACCAGGCCAGGGAGGACCGGGGAGCTGTTTTTT. Protein: CDTRPGRTGELFF.

DNA for the CDR3: TGTGCCAGCAGCTCCCCGAGGCGGGGGAACGGGGCCAACGTCCTGACTTTC. Residues: CASSSPRRGNGANVLTF. The V and J genes are TRBV9 and TRBJ2-6; TRBD2 agrees at 7 bases. There are 17 residues in the CDR3. Germline trimming cut 4 bases from V and 4 bases from J; bases unmatched to any gene: 11. Germline V gene data show CDR1 as SGDLS and CDR2 as YYNGEE.

This clonotype has a count of ten or more. This chain uses TRBV2 with TRBJ2-7; TRBD1 might be the D (5 bases). The V end lost 6 bases, the J end lost 12 bases, and 18 bases lay between the germline ends. The CDR3 runs 12 residues. Per the germline V gene, CDR1 is SNHLY and CDR2 is FYNNEI. This CDR3 reads CASRDIVKIRYF. Here the CDR3 DNA reads TGTGCCAGCAGGGACATAGTTAAGATCCGGTACTTC. The full variable domain, completed using reference TRBV2 and TRBJ2-7, is EPEVTQTPSHQVTQMGQEVILRCVPISNHLYFYWYRQILGQKVEFLVSFYNNEISEKSEIFDDQFSVERPDGSNFTLKIRSTKLEDSAMYFCASRDIVKIRYFGPGTRLTVT.

The rearrangement links TRBV5-4 to TRBJ1-6; D possibly corresponds to TRBD1 (6 bases). There are 15 residues in the CDR3. V shed 3 bases and J shed 10 bases, with 17 bases lying between them. CDR1 and CDR2 from the germline V gene are SGHNT and YYREEE (reference sequence). CDR3 bases: TGTGCCAGCAGCTCGAGAGGACAGTTGCGCTCACCCCTCCACTTT. Protein sequence: CASSSRGQLRSPLHF.

This clonotype was seen a few times. The chain carries TRBV2 and TRBJ1-1, with D perhaps matching TRBD1 (6 bases). Looked up from germline, CDR1 is SNHLY and CDR2 is FYNNEI. Deletions cut 3 bases from V and 3 bases from J, with 17 bases between. This CDR3 is built from 16 residues. CDR3 nucleotides: TGTGCCAGCAGTGATGGTGCCAGGGAGGGGGACACTGAAGCTTTCTTT. Amino acids: CASSDGAREGDTEAFF. Combining the CDR3 with reference TRBV2 and TRBJ1-1 gives the whole variable domain EPEVTQTPSHQVTQMGQEVILRCVPISNHLYFYWYRQILGQKVEFLVSFYNNEISEKSEIFDDQFSVERPDGSNFTLKIRSTKLEDSAMYFCASSDGAREGDTEAFFGQGTRLTVV.

This clonotype has ten or more counts. J is TRBJ2-3 and V is TRBV15; tentatively, D is TRBD2 (6 bases). CDR1 is LNHNV, CDR2 YYDKDF, per germline (reference sequence). V lost 5 bases, J lost 6 bases, and 12 bases lay in between. The CDR3 runs 13 residues. CDR3 residues: CATSSRGLDTQYF. The CDR3 DNA is TGTGCCACCAGCTCTCGGGGACTGGATACGCAGTATTTT.

This clonotype showed up just a few times. This chain joins TRBV7-3 and TRBJ2-3; D possibly corresponds to TRBD1 (6 bases). The CDR3 has 16 residues. CDR1 and CDR2 (germline): SGHTA, FQGTGA. V gave up 5 bases and J gave up 4 bases, with 19 bases separating them. CDR3 nucleotide sequence: TGTGCCAGCAGCCCATTGACAGGAGTGTCCCCAGATACGCAGTATTTT. Amino acid sequence: CASSPLTGVSPDTQYF. Combining the CDR3 with reference TRBV7-3 and TRBJ2-3 gives the whole variable domain GAGVSQTPSNKVTEKGKYVELRCDPISGHTALYWYRQSLGQGPEFLIYFQGTGAADDSGLPNDRFFAVRPEGSVSTLKIQRTERGDSAVYLCASSPLTGVSPDTQYFGPGTRLTVL.